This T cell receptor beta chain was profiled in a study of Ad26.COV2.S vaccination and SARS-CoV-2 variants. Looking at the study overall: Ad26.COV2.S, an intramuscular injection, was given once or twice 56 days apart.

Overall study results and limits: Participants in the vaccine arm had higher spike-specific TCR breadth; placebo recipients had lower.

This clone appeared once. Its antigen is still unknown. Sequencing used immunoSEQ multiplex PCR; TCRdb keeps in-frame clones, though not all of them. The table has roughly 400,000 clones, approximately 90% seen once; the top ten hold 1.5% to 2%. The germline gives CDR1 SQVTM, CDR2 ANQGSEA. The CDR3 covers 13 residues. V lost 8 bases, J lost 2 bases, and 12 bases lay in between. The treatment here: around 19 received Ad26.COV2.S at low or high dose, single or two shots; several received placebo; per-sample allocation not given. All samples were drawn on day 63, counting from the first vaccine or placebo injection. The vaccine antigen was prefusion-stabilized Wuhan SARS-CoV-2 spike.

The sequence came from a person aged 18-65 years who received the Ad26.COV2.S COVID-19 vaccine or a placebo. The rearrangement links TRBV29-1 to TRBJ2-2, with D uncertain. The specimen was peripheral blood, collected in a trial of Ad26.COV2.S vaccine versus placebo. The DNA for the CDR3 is TGCAGCTCTGAGGCACCTAACACCGGGGAGCTGTTTTTT. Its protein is CSSEAPNTGELFF.